This T cell receptor beta chain was captured by sequencing in a study of blood T cell repertoires in COVID-19. At the level of the study: Samples of COVID-19 (acute and convalescent) were obtained from the United States, Italy and Spain. Sources were T cells, B-cell-depleted T cells, or PBMCs; the material itself was cDNA or gDNA.

Per the original data handling: Counts of nucleated cells, estimated from reference gene primer amplification, were obtained. The repertoire was sequenced with immunoSEQ multiplex PCR; TCRdb's copy has only in-frame clones and lacks some. V and J calls plus clone size are reproduced from that table; the DNA served to infer D and trimming. The data hold a few hundred thousand clones, with 87% observed a single time. Enrolment of Seattle patients took place during active infection, and they were followed longitudinally. This TCR was sampled from a woman aged 25 to 39 with COVID-19, enrolled during active disease. Sequencing was done on a sample of peripheral blood.

The CDR3 spells CASSLADGIDEKLFF. CDR3 coding DNA: TGCGCCAGCAGCTTGGCCGATGGCATTGATGAAAAACTGTTTTTT. The rearrangement joins TRBV5-1 to TRBJ1-4; no clear D gene. Trimming shortened V by 0 bases and J by 6 bases, and 12 bases separated the two germline ends. The CDR3 has 15 residues. From germline, CDR1 is SGHRS and CDR2 YFSETQ.